The 26 T cell receptor beta chains listed next were all sequenced from one sample in a study of blood T cell repertoires in COVID-19. Only in-frame clones appear in the TCRdb table, and some are missing; sequencing was by immunoSEQ multiplex PCR. The table lists about 240,000 clones, approximately 80% of them singletons. The specimen was peripheral blood. All receptors come from a woman aged 80 or over with acute or convalescent COVID-19.

The DNA of the CDR3 is TGTGCCAGCTCACCAAGGGGCGCGGGGAGCAATCAGCCCCAGCATTTT. Translation gives CASSPRGAGSNQPQHF. V and J are TRBV18 and TRBJ1-5; TRBD1 is a possible D gene (5 bases). There are 16 residues in the CDR3. The ends were cut back, 2 bases at V and 1 base at J, with 12 bases in the middle. Germline V gives CDR1 KGHSH, CDR2 LQKENI.

V and J are TRBV24-1 and TRBJ1-4; D possibly corresponds to TRBD1 (6 bases). This CDR3 has 14 amino acids. V lost 7 bases, J lost 8 bases, and 16 bases lay in between. The germline gives CDR1 KGHDR, CDR2 SFDVKD. CDR3 in amino acids: CATSPGGAREKLFF. The DNA of the CDR3 is TGTGCCACCAGCCCCGGGGGGGCGAGAGAAAAACTGTTTTTT.

V gene TRBV6-6 combines with J gene TRBJ1-2; TRBD1 is a possible D gene (5 bases). CDR1 and CDR2 (germline): MNHNY, SVGAGI (reference sequence). Trimming shortened V by 8 bases and J by 8 bases, and 12 bases separated the two germline ends. The CDR3 sequence is 11 residues long. The CDR3 is CASSREGGYTF. In DNA, the CDR3 is TGTGCCAGCTCCAGGGAGGGGGGCTACACCTTC.

This clone was counted between two and nine times. The V and J genes are TRBV10-3 and TRBJ2-3; 10 positions match TRBD1. The CDR3 spans 16 residues. Germline V gene sequence: CDR1 ENHRY, CDR2 SYGVKD. V shed 7 bases and J 1 base; nucleotides not matched to a gene: 8. The CDR3 spells CAITRGQGRGTDTQYF. CDR3 sequence (DNA): TGTGCCATCACCCGGGGACAGGGGAGGGGCACAGATACGCAGTATTTT.

The rearrangement joins TRBV9 to TRBJ1-2, with a tentative D call TRBD1 (6 bases). V lost 1 base to trimming and J lost 7 bases, with 8 bases between them. CDR3 size: 12 residues. CDR1 and CDR2 from the germline V gene are SGDLS and YYNGEE. CDR3 nucleotides: TGTGCCAGCAGCGTAAGCAGGGGTGGCTACACCTTC. This translates into CASSVSRGGYTF.

This chain uses TRBV6-1 with TRBJ2-5; 10 bases align to TRBD2. With 4 bases clipped from V and 5 bases from J, the junction kept 10 bases outside the gene matches. CDR1 is MNHNS and CDR2 is SASEGT in the germline V gene. This CDR3 region has 16 residues. This CDR3 reads CASSVGPAGGQETQYF. The CDR3 region has the DNA TGTGCCAGCAGTGTGGGGCCAGCGGGGGGGCAGGAGACCCAGTACTTC.

The gene calls are TRBV9 and TRBJ1-2; D may be TRBD1 (5 bases). Germline lookup yields CDR1 SGDLS and CDR2 YYNGEE. V lost 2 bases and J lost 5, with 16 bases in between. This CDR3 contains 15 residues. CDR3 amino acids: CASSVLGEGGYGYTF. CDR3 in DNA: TGTGCCAGCAGCGTGTTAGGGGAAGGAGGGTATGGCTACACCTTC.

This chain links TRBV3-1 (or the pseudogene TRBV3-2) with TRBJ2-5, with 7 positions matching TRBD1. Germline CDR1 is LGHDT and CDR2 is YNNKEL (reference sequence). This CDR3 contains 16 residues. V shed 4 bases, J shed 3 bases, and the junction held 11 bases outside the gene matches. The CDR3, as DNA: TGTGCCAGCAGCCTCACCGGGACAGCGAACAAAGAGACCCAGTACTTC. As protein: CASSLTGTANKETQYF.

The chain has TRBV5-4 and TRBJ1-2, with a tentative D call TRBD1 (6 bases). The ends were cut back, 1 base at V and 0 bases at J, with 7 bases in the middle. The CDR3 runs 14 residues. Germline CDR1 SGHNT, CDR2 YYREEE (reference sequence). As DNA, the CDR3 is TGTGCCAGCAGCTTGCAGGGGTCTAACTATGGCTACACCTTC. As protein: CASSLQGSNYGYTF.

The chain uses TRBV10-3 and TRBJ1-5; a weak D match, TRBD1 (5 bases). CDR1 is ENHRY and CDR2 is SYGVKD in the germline V gene. Trimming left V 4 bases short and J 1 base short, with 11 bases between. CDR3 length: 15 amino acids. For the CDR3, the DNA is TGTGCCATCAGTGCAGGGCGTGAAAGCAATCAGCCCCAGCATTTT. Translation: CAISAGRESNQPQHF.

The chain joins TRBV10-3 to TRBJ1-6; 9 bases map to TRBD1. Trimming cost V 5 bases and J 9 bases; bases outside gene matches: 5. The CDR3 loop spans 14 amino acids. CDR1 and CDR2 from the germline V gene are ENHRY and SYGVKD. The CDR3 loop is CAISSGTGSSPLHF. The CDR3, as DNA: TGTGCCATCAGTTCCGGGACAGGGAGTTCACCCCTCCACTTT.

The J gene is TRBJ1-6, the V gene TRBV3-1 (or the pseudogene TRBV3-2); D unresolved. This CDR3 spans 14 amino acids. The germline gives CDR1 LGHDT, CDR2 YNNKEL (reference sequence). Between the trimmed V and J ends, which lost 3 bases and 8 bases, there was a span of 11 bases. CDR3 region: CASSQAAADSPLHF. The CDR3 nucleotides are TGTGCCAGCAGCCAGGCAGCGGCGGATTCACCCCTCCACTTT.

The chain joins TRBV19 to TRBJ2-5; D is perhaps TRBD1 (5 bases). The CDR3 has 14 residues. Trimming removed 6 bases from V and 5 bases from J, with 16 bases in between. CDR1 is LNHDA and CDR2 is SQIVND in the germline V gene (reference sequence). For the CDR3, the DNA is TGTGCCAGTAGGAGGCAGGGCACCCATGAGACCCAGTACTTC. Protein product: CASRRQGTHETQYF.

The chain recombines TRBV2 with TRBJ1-4; D is undetermined. The V end was cut by 2 bases, the J end by 8 bases, with 9 bases between. This CDR3 has 13 residues. CDR1 is SNHLY and CDR2 is FYNNEI in the germline V gene. CDR3 sequence: CASSEWVGEKLFF. The CDR3 DNA is TGTGCCAGCAGTGAATGGGTGGGCGAAAAACTGTTTTTT. Complete variable domain (other parts from reference TRBV2 and TRBJ1-4): EPEVTQTPSHQVTQMGQEVILRCVPISNHLYFYWYRQILGQKVEFLVSFYNNEISEKSEIFDDQFSVERPDGSNFTLKIRSTKLEDSAMYFCASSEWVGEKLFFGSGTQLSVL.

This rearrangement joins TRBV5-1 to TRBJ1-2; tentative D call: TRBD1 (5 bases). The CDR3 totals 13 residues. Trimming took 1 base from V and 6 from J, leaving 10 bases between them. Germline CDR1 SGHRS, CDR2 YFSETQ. In nucleotides, the CDR3 is TGCGCCAGCAGCTTGCAGTCAGGGAATGGCTACACCTTC. It encodes CASSLQSGNGYTF.

This clone was counted a few times. The rearrangement links TRBV10-3 to TRBJ2-7, with 10 bases identical to TRBD1. The length of the CDR3 is 14 residues. J was trimmed by 6 bases and V by 7 bases; bases with no gene match: 9. Germline-derived CDR1 and CDR2 are ENHRY and SYGVKD. CDR3 DNA: TGTGCCATCACCCAGGGACAGGGGAAAGGCGAGCAGTACTTC. This sequence encodes CAITQGQGKGEQYF.

The V gene is TRBV5-1, the J gene TRBJ1-1; TRBD1 matches 7 bases. V dropped 0 bases and J dropped 6; count of bases not matched to a gene: 5. Germline V gene sequence: CDR1 SGHRS, CDR2 YFSETQ. This CDR3 comprises 14 residues. The CDR3 DNA reads TGCGCCAGCAGCTTGGACAGGGGAAGAGCTGAAGCTTTCTTT. Residues: CASSLDRGRAEAFF. Variable domain in full (rest from reference TRBV5-1 and TRBJ1-1): KAGVTQTPRYLIKTRGQQVTLSCSPISGHRSVSWYQQTPGQGLQFLFEYFSETQRNKGNFPGRFSGRQFSNSRSEMNVSTLELGDSALYLCASSLDRGRAEAFFGQGTRLTVV.

The rearrangement links TRBV6-5 to TRBJ2-7, with D perhaps matching TRBD2 (6 bases). The V and J ends lost 2 bases and 5 bases respectively, with 7 bases between them. The germline gives CDR1 MNHEY, CDR2 SVGAGI. The CDR3 has 12 residues. CDR3 in amino acids: CASSYGGNEQYF. The CDR3 coding sequence is TGTGCCAGCAGTTACGGGGGGAACGAGCAGTACTTC.

The rearrangement uses TRBV6-2 or TRBV6-3 and TRBJ1-3; possible D gene TRBD1, 6 bases. The V gene lost 1 base and the J gene lost 5 bases, with 18 bases spanning the gap. Germline CDR1 is MNHEY and CDR2 is SVGEGT. The CDR3 is made up of 17 amino acids. The CDR3 DNA is TGTGCCAGCAGTTACTTCCCTAGGCAGGGGACGAGAAACACCATATATTTT. It specifies CASSYFPRQGTRNTIYF.

The V and J genes are TRBV7-9 and TRBJ2-2; 10 positions match TRBD1. V lost 5 bases and J lost 2; bases outside the gene matches: 5. Per the germline V gene, CDR1 is SEHNR and CDR2 is FQNEAQ (reference sequence). This CDR3 has 16 residues. The CDR3 protein is CASSLRTGGNTGELFF. In DNA form, the CDR3 reads TGTGCCAGCAGCCTAAGGACAGGGGGAAACACCGGGGAGCTGTTTTTT.

This clone showed up just a few times. CDR3 in amino acids: CATSVDRAGNTIYF. The CDR3 DNA reads TGTGCCACCAGCGTGGACAGGGCTGGAAACACCATATATTTT. The rearrangement joins TRBV15 to TRBJ1-3; 8 bases are shared with TRBD1. V was clipped by 5 bases and J by 2 bases; unmatched bases: 2. The CDR3 totals 14 residues. CDR1 is LNHNV, CDR2 YYDKDF, per germline (reference sequence).

This chain connects TRBV5-1 to TRBJ2-3; maybe TRBD2 (5 bases). V was cut by 2 bases and J by 5 bases, with 18 bases left in between. This CDR3 contains 16 residues. Germline V gene lookup returns CDR1 SGHRS and CDR2 YFSETQ. The CDR3 protein is CASSFGSAGTGDTQYF. The CDR3 DNA reads as TGCGCCAGCAGCTTTGGTTCGGCGGGTACGGGAGATACGCAGTATTTT.

The rearrangement links TRBV3-1 (or the pseudogene TRBV3-2) to TRBJ2-3; 8 bases fit TRBD2. The CDR3 length is 16 residues. Germline CDR1 is LGHDT and CDR2 is YNNKEL (reference sequence). Trimming at V came to 0 bases and at J to 7 bases, leaving 9 bases not matched to a gene. The CDR3 bases are TGTGCCAGCAGCCAAGAAGGTCGGGGGGGGCCAAATACGCAGTATTTT. This encodes CASSQEGRGGPNTQYF.

The rearrangement uses TRBV19 and TRBJ2-5; a weak D match, TRBD1 (6 bases). Germline CDR1 reads LNHDA; CDR2 reads SQIVND (reference sequence). CDR3 size: 14 residues. V was cut by 5 bases and J by 4 bases, with 14 bases left in between. Here the CDR3 DNA reads TGTGCCAGTAGTGGGCGACAGGCCGGAGAGACCCAGTACTTC. Translation: CASSGRQAGETQYF.

This rearrangement joins TRBV5-1 to TRBJ1-1; D uncertain. V was trimmed by 0 bases and J by 6 bases, leaving 15 bases between them. Looked up from germline, CDR1 is SGHRS and CDR2 is YFSETQ. The CDR3 is 15 amino acids. CDR3 in DNA: TGCGCCAGCAGCTTGGCCATCGGGGTGGGAGCTGAAGCTTTCTTT. Translation: CASSLAIGVGAEAFF.

V usage is TRBV3-1 (or the pseudogene TRBV3-2) and J usage is TRBJ1-6, with D unresolved. The CDR3 runs to 14 residues. Per germline, CDR1 LGHDT and CDR2 YNNKEL (reference sequence). Trimming removed 4 bases at V and 7 bases at J, with 11 bases between. CDR3 DNA sequence: TGTGCCAGCAGCCCCCAGGCCTTGAATTCACCCCTCCACTTT. Residues: CASSPQALNSPLHF.